This T cell receptor (beta chain) comes out of a study of control samples from healthy donors and cancer patients. This clone is a singleton in its sample. The CDR3 is 19 residues long. Some clones are missing from TCRdb's copy, which holds only in-frame ones; the method was immunoSEQ multiplex PCR. Of some 410,000 clones listed, around nine tenths are singletons. Material for sequencing was PBMCs. This sequence joins TRBV21-1 and TRBJ1-6. TRBV21-1 is an annotated pseudogene. This TCR was sampled from a middle-aged man with head and neck cancer. The CDR3 reads CASSSDLSFYRSYNSPLHF. The CDR3 DNA sequence: TGTGCCAGCAGCTCGGACCTGTCCTTCTATCGCTCCTATAATTCACCCCTCCACTTT.